The next 26 T cell receptor beta chains were all read from a single sample in a study of blood T cell repertoires in COVID-19. Some clones are missing from TCRdb's copy, which holds only in-frame ones; the method was immunoSEQ multiplex PCR. The sample holds around 200,000 clones, 80% to 90% seen once. The sample comprised PBMCs or T cells enriched from blood (not recorded which). The receptors derive from a man aged 35-49 years who had recovered from COVID-19.

This chain connects TRBV6-2 or TRBV6-3 to TRBJ2-1; 7 bases match TRBD2. This CDR3 has 17 amino acids. The germline gives CDR1 MNHEY, CDR2 SVGEGT. The J segment lost 6 bases and the V segment lost 0 bases, leaving 11 bases of the junction unmatched. CDR3 coding DNA: TGTGCCAGCAGTTACTCTCCCGGGGAGGGTTTGGCCAATGAGCAGTTCTTC. Translation gives CASSYSPGEGLANEQFF.

This clone was observed a single time. The genes are TRBV6-5 and TRBJ2-5; D gene ambiguous. This CDR3 spans 14 amino acids. CDR1 MNHEY and CDR2 SVGAGI come from the germline V gene. Trimming pared 6 bases from V and 1 base from J, leaving 12 bases between. In nucleotides, the CDR3 is TGTGCCAGCAGCCGCGACCGGGTCCAAGAGACCCAGTACTTC. It codes for CASSRDRVQETQYF.

J is TRBJ2-7 and V is TRBV12-5, with 9 bases lining up with TRBD1. V gave up 0 bases and J gave up 2 bases; unmatched junction bases: 5. The germline V gene encodes CDR1 LGHNT and CDR2 FRNRAP. This CDR3 is 16 amino acids long. The CDR3 bases are TGTGCTAGTGGTTTGGTACTGACAGGGGGAACCTACGAGCAGTACTTC. Translating it yields CASGLVLTGGTYEQYF. Complete variable domain (other parts from reference TRBV12-5 and TRBJ2-7): DARVTQTPRHKVTEMGQEVTMRCQPILGHNTVFWYRQTMMQGLELLAYFRNRAPLDDSGMPKDRFSAEMPDATLATLKIQPSEPRDSAVYFCASGLVLTGGTYEQYFGPGTRLTVT.

The chain couples TRBV3-1 (or the pseudogene TRBV3-2) to TRBJ1-5, with no clear D. The CDR3 totals 15 residues. The ends were cut back, 2 bases at V and 4 bases at J, with 12 bases in the middle. CDR1 and CDR2 (germline): LGHDT, YNNKEL (reference sequence). Here the CDR3 DNA reads TGTGCCAGCAGCCAAAACGCGGGAGTTAATCAGCCCCAGCATTTT. It codes for CASSQNAGVNQPQHF.

The genes are TRBV9 and TRBJ2-7, with D possibly being TRBD2 (6 bases). Per the germline V gene, CDR1 is SGDLS and CDR2 is YYNGEE. V lost 0 bases and J 2 bases, leaving 12 bases between the germline ends. This CDR3 has 15 amino acids. CDR3 sequence: CASSVGGGTAYEQYF. The CDR3 DNA reads as TGTGCCAGCAGCGTAGGTGGAGGGACTGCCTACGAGCAGTACTTC.

J is TRBJ1-2 and V is TRBV27; 7 bases are shared with TRBD1. The J segment lost 3 bases and the V segment lost 5 bases, leaving 6 bases of the junction unmatched. Germline V gene sequence: CDR1 MNHEY, CDR2 SMNVEV (reference sequence). CDR3 length equals 14 residues. The CDR3 DNA is TGTGCCAGCAGTAGAGGGGGCGCGTACTATGGCTACACCTTC. Its translation is CASSRGGAYYGYTF.

This chain links TRBV11-2 with TRBJ1-6; D not certain. Trimming took off 4 bases at V and 7 bases at J, with 8 bases between the two ends. The germline V gene has CDR1 SGHAT and CDR2 FQNNGV. CDR3 size: 13 residues. In nucleotides, the CDR3 is TGTGCCAGCAGCTCCCGGGAAAATTCACCCCTCCACTTT. The encoded protein is CASSSRENSPLHF.

This clone was seen more than once but under ten times. CDR3 coding DNA: TGCAGTGCTAGTTGGCAGGGTGGCTACACCTTC. Protein product: CSASWQGGYTF. The gene calls are TRBV20-1 and TRBJ1-2, with D possibly matching TRBD1 (5 bases). Germline lookup yields CDR1 DFQATT and CDR2 SNEGSKA (reference sequence). The CDR3 consists of 11 residues. Deletions cut 3 bases from V and 7 bases from J, with 9 bases between.

V usage is TRBV13 and J usage is TRBJ2-7; D perhaps matches TRBD1 (5 bases). With 0 bases removed from V and 2 bases from J, the gap between germline ends came to 23 bases. The CDR3 covers 19 residues. CDR1 and CDR2 from the germline V gene are PRHDT and FYEKMQ (reference sequence). The CDR3 loop is CASSLGALSGHIQPYEQYF. The CDR3, as DNA: TGTGCCAGCAGCTTAGGGGCGTTATCAGGACACATCCAACCCTACGAGCAGTACTTC.

The rearrangement links TRBV6-1 to TRBJ1-5; 8 bases are a match to TRBD1. There are 15 residues in the CDR3. The germline gives CDR1 MNHNS, CDR2 SASEGT. V gave up 3 bases and J gave up 1 base; unmatched junction bases: 2. The CDR3 DNA sequence: TGTGCCAGCAGTGAGACAGGGGCGAGCAATCAGCCCCAGCATTTT. Its translation: CASSETGASNQPQHF.

The chain recombines TRBV4-1 with TRBJ1-2; tentatively, D is TRBD1 (6 bases). The CDR3 consists of 16 residues. CDR1 is MGHRA, CDR2 YSYEKL, per germline. Trimming removed 3 bases from V and 3 bases from J, with 17 bases in between. DNA of the CDR3: TGCGCCAGCAGCCAGGTCCCAAGGGGGGGCTACTATGGCTACACCTTC. It is translated as CASSQVPRGGYYGYTF.

The sample holds a few counts of this clone. This chain links TRBV2 with TRBJ1-1; D remains ambiguous. Trimming took off 6 bases at V and 0 bases at J, with 8 bases between the two ends. CDR3 length equals 13 residues. Germline lookup yields CDR1 SNHLY and CDR2 FYNNEI. The CDR3, as DNA: TGTGCCAGCAGAAATCAGGTGAACACTGAAGCTTTCTTT. It yields the protein CASRNQVNTEAFF.

This chain connects TRBV3-1 (or the pseudogene TRBV3-2) to TRBJ2-5; 8 positions agree with TRBD1. Trimming removed 8 bases from V and 4 bases from J; junction bases left unmatched: 6. The CDR3 totals 13 residues. Per germline, CDR1 LGHDT and CDR2 YNNKEL (reference sequence). The CDR3, as DNA: TGTGCCAGCGGATCACAGGGGGGAGAGACCCAGTACTTC. Its protein product is CASGSQGGETQYF.

This sequence joins TRBV27 and TRBJ1-6; 8 positions match TRBD1. CDR3 length equals 15 residues. Germline lookup yields CDR1 MNHEY and CDR2 SMNVEV (reference sequence). V shed 5 bases and J 7 bases; nucleotides not matched to a gene: 7. For the CDR3, the DNA is TGTGCCAGCAGTCCTCTTCGGGACAGGAATTCACCCCTCCACTTT. Protein: CASSPLRDRNSPLHF.

The chain recombines TRBV5-4 with TRBJ2-3; 7 bases agree with TRBD2. Germline V gene sequence: CDR1 SGHNT, CDR2 YYREEE (reference sequence). CDR3 length: 17 residues. V dropped 3 bases and J dropped 0; count of bases not matched to a gene: 10. The CDR3 region is CASSSGVAGPSTDTQYF. The CDR3, as DNA: TGTGCCAGCAGCTCGGGGGTAGCGGGCCCTAGCACAGATACGCAGTATTTT.

This clone was recorded only once. In DNA form, the CDR3 reads TGTGCCAGCAGCCAAGAGGGGGCAGTCTCCTACAATGAGCAGTTCTTC. Its protein is CASSQEGAVSYNEQFF. This sequence joins TRBV4-2 and TRBJ2-1; weak D call: TRBD1 (6 bases). Between the trimmed V and J ends, which lost 0 bases and 0 bases, there was a span of 9 bases. This CDR3 has 16 amino acids. Per the germline V gene, CDR1 is LGHNA and CDR2 is YNFKEQ.

This clone was seen only a few times. The rearrangement uses TRBV7-3 and TRBJ1-6; the D is unclear. From germline, CDR1 is SGHTA and CDR2 FQGTGA. Trimming took 0 bases from V and 5 from J, leaving 8 bases between them. This CDR3 has 15 amino acids. The CDR3 spells CASSLTSLNNSPLHF. CDR3 in DNA: TGTGCCAGCAGCTTAACGAGCCTGAATAATTCACCCCTCCACTTT.

V and J are TRBV6-1 and TRBJ2-7; tentative D call: TRBD1 (5 bases). V was cut by 10 bases and J by 5 bases, with 24 bases left in between. CDR1 is MNHNS, CDR2 SASEGT, per germline. The CDR3 runs to 15 residues. This CDR3 is CATLGAGAQGHEQYF. CDR3 DNA sequence: TGTGCCACCCTAGGGGCCGGCGCCCAAGGTCACGAGCAGTACTTC.

A single count supports this clone. The chain joins TRBV2 to TRBJ1-2, with TRBD1 identical over 9 bases. The CDR3 covers 15 residues. V gave up 7 bases and J gave up 8 bases; unmatched junction bases: 14. Germline CDR1 reads SNHLY; CDR2 reads FYNNEI. CDR3: CASTVDRGLSGGYTF. The DNA of the CDR3 is TGTGCCAGCACCGTGGACAGGGGACTTTCCGGGGGCTACACCTTC. The full variable domain, in which reference TRBV2 and TRBJ1-2 provide the parts outside the CDR3, is EPEVTQTPSHQVTQMGQEVILRCVPISNHLYFYWYRQILGQKVEFLVSFYNNEISEKSEIFDDQFSVERPDGSNFTLKIRSTKLEDSAMYFCASTVDRGLSGGYTFGSGTRLTVV.

This clone was detected once. The CDR3 sequence: CASRRAIGNNSPLHF. Here the CDR3 DNA reads TGTGCCAGCAGGAGGGCGATCGGGAATAATTCACCCCTCCACTTT. The chain recombines TRBV2 with TRBJ1-6, with D unclear. This CDR3 region has 15 residues. Trimming shortened V by 6 bases and J by 5 bases, and 14 bases separated the two germline ends. Germline CDR1 is SNHLY and CDR2 is FYNNEI.

The chain links TRBV2 to TRBJ1-4, with D unclear. Trimming stripped 3 bases from V and 3 bases from J, with 14 bases between. This CDR3 comprises 16 residues. Germline V CDR1 and CDR2: SNHLY, FYNNEI. CDR3 coding DNA: TGTGCCAGCAGTGATTATCAGGTCTCAGCTAATGAAAAACTGTTTTTT. Its protein product is CASSDYQVSANEKLFF.

J is TRBJ2-1 and V is TRBV5-1; no definite D call. Per germline, CDR1 SGHRS and CDR2 YFSETQ. The CDR3 covers 16 residues. V was pared by 4 bases and J by 2 bases, with 16 bases between. The CDR3 DNA is TGCGCCAGCAGCCTTGGCGGTAATACTCCCTACAATGAGCAGTTCTTC. It is translated as CASSLGGNTPYNEQFF.

CDR3 nucleotides: TGCGCCAGCAGCGGTGGGACAGGAAATACCGGGGAGCTGTTTTTT. Amino acids: CASSGGTGNTGELFF. The chain employs TRBV5-1 and TRBJ2-2, with 8 bases matching TRBD1. This CDR3 is 15 amino acids long. The junction had 7 bases not matched to a gene; V was cut back by 4 bases and J by 5 bases. The germline gives CDR1 SGHRS, CDR2 YFSETQ.

The genes are TRBV5-4 and TRBJ1-4, with D perhaps TRBD1 (6 bases). Trimming removed 4 bases at V and 0 bases at J, with 19 bases between. The CDR3 is made up of 18 amino acids. The germline V gene has CDR1 SGHNT and CDR2 YYREEE (reference sequence). This CDR3 is CASSPGQRPPATNEKLFF. CDR3 nucleotide sequence: TGTGCCAGCAGCCCGGGACAACGGCCCCCCGCAACTAATGAAAAACTGTTTTTT. Full variable domain (outside the CDR3, taken from reference TRBV5-4 and TRBJ1-4): ETGVTQSPTHLIKTRGQQVTLRCSSQSGHNTVSWYQQALGQGPQFIFQYYREEENGRGNFPPRFSGLQFPNYSSELNVNALELDDSALYLCASSPGQRPPATNEKLFFGSGTQLSVL.

The rearrangement uses TRBV4-1 and TRBJ2-1; 8 bases line up with TRBD2. Germline trimming cut 4 bases from V and 9 bases from J; bases unmatched to any gene: 5. Germline assignment: CDR1 MGHRA and CDR2 YSYEKL. The CDR3 length is 13 residues. CDR3 sequence (DNA): TGCGCCAGCAGCCTCCTTGCGGGGGGTGAGCAGTTCTTC. It yields the protein CASSLLAGGEQFF.

The chain recombines TRBV19 with TRBJ2-5; 7 positions match TRBD1. After removal of 1 base from V and 1 base from J, the junction contained 9 bases not matched to a gene. Germline V CDR1 and CDR2: LNHDA, SQIVND (reference sequence). The CDR3 sequence is 17 residues long. CDR3 region: CASSIVRVDRIQETQYF. The CDR3 DNA sequence: TGTGCCAGTAGTATAGTAAGGGTGGACAGGATCCAAGAGACCCAGTACTTC.